Only one count was recorded for the clone carrying this TCR beta chain. The sample is drawn from a study of blood T cell repertoires in COVID-19. Across the study: Material from acute and convalescent COVID-19 was sourced from the United States, Italy and Spain. Nucleic acid was either cDNA or gDNA, and it came from T cells, B-cell-depleted T cells, or PBMCs.

The Seattle patients, enrolled during active infection, were followed longitudinally. The germline CDR1 and CDR2 sequences are MNHEY and SVGEGT. Trimming removed 4 bases from V and 5 bases from J; junction bases left unmatched: 1. This CDR3 is 12 amino acids long. Per the study methods: Amplification of reference gene primers provided the estimated nucleated cell counts. Using immunoSEQ multiplex PCR, the repertoire was profiled, and TCRdb retains in-frame clones only, with some absent. Clonal size and the V and J genes are those of that table, whereas D and trimming came from the DNA. The sample lists about 180,000 clones, roughly 77% occurring once.

The TCR sequence derives from a woman of 80 years or more with COVID-19, enrolled during active disease. The chain uses TRBV6-2 or TRBV6-3 and TRBJ2-7; 8 positions match TRBD1. Sequenced: peripheral blood. The CDR3 is CASSWGQDEQYF. In DNA, the CDR3 is TGTGCCAGCAGTTGGGGACAGGACGAGCAGTACTTC.